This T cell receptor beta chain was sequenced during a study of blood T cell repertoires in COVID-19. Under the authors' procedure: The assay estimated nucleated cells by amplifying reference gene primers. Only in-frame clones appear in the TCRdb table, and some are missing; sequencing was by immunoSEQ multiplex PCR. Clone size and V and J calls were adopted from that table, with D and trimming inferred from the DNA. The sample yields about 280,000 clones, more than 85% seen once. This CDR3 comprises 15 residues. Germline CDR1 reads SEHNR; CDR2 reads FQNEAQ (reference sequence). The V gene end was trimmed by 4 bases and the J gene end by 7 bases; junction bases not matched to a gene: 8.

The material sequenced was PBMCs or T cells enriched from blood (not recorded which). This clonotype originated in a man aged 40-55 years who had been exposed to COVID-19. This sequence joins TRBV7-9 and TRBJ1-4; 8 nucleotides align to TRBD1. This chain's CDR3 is CASSSKTGVAEKLFF. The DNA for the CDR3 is TGTGCCAGCAGCTCGAAGACAGGGGTGGCTGAAAAACTGTTTTTT.